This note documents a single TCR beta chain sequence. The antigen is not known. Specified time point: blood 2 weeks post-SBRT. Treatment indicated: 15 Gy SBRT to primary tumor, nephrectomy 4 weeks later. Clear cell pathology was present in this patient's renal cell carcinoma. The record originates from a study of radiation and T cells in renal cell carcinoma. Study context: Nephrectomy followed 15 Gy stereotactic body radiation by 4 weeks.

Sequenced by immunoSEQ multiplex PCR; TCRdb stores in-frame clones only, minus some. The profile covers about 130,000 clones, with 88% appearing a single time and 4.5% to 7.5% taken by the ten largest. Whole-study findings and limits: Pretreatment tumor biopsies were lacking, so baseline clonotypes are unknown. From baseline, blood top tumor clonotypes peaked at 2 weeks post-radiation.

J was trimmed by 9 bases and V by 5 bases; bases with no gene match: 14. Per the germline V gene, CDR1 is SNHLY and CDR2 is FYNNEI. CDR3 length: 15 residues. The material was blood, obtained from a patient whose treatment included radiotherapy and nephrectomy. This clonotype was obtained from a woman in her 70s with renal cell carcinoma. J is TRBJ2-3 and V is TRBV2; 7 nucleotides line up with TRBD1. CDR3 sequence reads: CASSLDRTGHRTQYF. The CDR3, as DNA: TGTGCCAGCAGTCTGGACAGGACGGGTCACAGGACGCAGTATTTT.